Listed here is a single T cell receptor beta chain. Its cognate antigen has yet to be identified. No base quality information exists; no much larger clone differs at one position. The data belong to a study of beta chain features in type 1 diabetes (dated by TCRdb to the late 2010s). As for the study more broadly: Mean age, gender distribution, total cell number and subset yield were not different between patients and healthy donors. A total of 107,917,701 sorted cells were examined across all samples, and RNA yield correlated strongly with the number of cells per subset. In the study, recently diagnosed type 1 diabetes patients and matched healthy donors were compared on the TCRB repertoires of their sorted circulating CD4+ T cell subsets. Regulatory and stem cell-like memory subsets were obtained from only 8 patients and about eight healthy donors, while naive and central memory subsets were obtained from all 30 or so donors.

The CDR3 goes from the cysteine to the phenylalanine over 14 residues. Of all the DNA, just the CDR3 is kept, 42 bases in frame from base 1. The junction shows trimming of 5 bases on V and 4 bases on J, plus 12 bases between the germline ends. The germline V gene specifies SGHAT as CDR1 and FQNNGV as CDR2. The study at large found these results: Shorter templates might be favored by PCR, yet because patient and control samples were amplified and corrected together, any such skew would affect both groups equally. A moderate but significant shortening of TCRB CDR3 length was observed in type 1 diabetes patients in all four CD4+ subsets. Because the HLA sub-analyses included only small numbers of individuals, any influence of HLA type on TCRB rearrangement was left unresolved. At VDJ recombination sites, type 1 diabetes patients had fewer insertions and more deleted nucleotides, which implies abnormalities in thymic rearrangement. Because cDNA was sequenced instead of genomic DNA, activated cells with high expression could be over-represented, although the groups did not differ in activation or CD3 levels. Naive, central memory and regulatory TCRB repertoires appeared more similar among patients than among healthy donors.

Each donor gave one peripheral blood draw, averaging around 0.11 L, which was collected into heparinised tubes. Naive, central memory, regulatory and stem cell-like memory CD4+ T cells were sorted on a BD FACSAria II using a panel including CD45RO, CCR7, CD25, CD127, CD95 and CD27. All sorted populations exceeded 95% purity. PBMCs were isolated immediately by Lymphoprep density gradient centrifugation and stained directly without culture. Samples were stained and sorted in pairs, with one healthy donor and one patient per experiment, so that batch effects were minimized. The entire isolated RNA was reverse transcribed using the High Capacity cDNA Reverse Transcription Kit, and thus expressed TCRB transcripts were sequenced. Deep immunoSEQ sequencing was performed on naive, central memory and regulatory T cell samples, with an average of around 3.5 million total reads per sample. Sorted cells were lysed in RLT buffer, and RNA was extracted using DNase-treated RNeasy Micro or Mini kits according to cell number. To prevent cross-contamination, each cell subset was processed individually, whereas patient and healthy donor samples were processed jointly. TCRB sequences were amplified from cDNA with the immunoSEQ multiplex PCR, producing 87-bp fragments spanning the CDR3 region. Amplicons were sequenced on the Illumina HiSeq platform. Turning to the authors' computational methods: Synthetic template baselines were used to correct PCR bias computationally, reads within Hamming distance 2 were collapsed together, and singletons that could not be merged were discarded. Reads were aligned against IMGT so that V, D and J genes, CDR3 length and insertions or deletions at six rearrangement sites could be assigned. Clonotype counts were normalized to sorted cell number within each subset before computing true diversity and Gini coefficients with the tcR R package. Repertoire sharing was quantified using the overlap coefficient calculated on TCRB nucleotide sequences. Out-of-frame TCRB sequences from naive cells were analyzed to stand in for the pre-selection repertoire. Here the immuneACCESS table is served through TCRdb, limited to in-frame sequences with V and J called. Missing clones are a known gap in these copies; in checked studies unresolved V genes cover under half, and the rest lacks a known reason. V and J calls and clone size are given by that table; D and trimming were obtained from the DNA. This sample is represented by roughly 330,000 clones; approximately 13% of them were singletons. The ten largest clones capture over 0.014% of the sample.

The chain is made from TRBV11-2 and TRBJ2-1; the best D guess is TRBD2, with 6 bases matching. The origin of this receptor is a young woman with type 1 diabetes. The sample was naive CD4+ T cells from blood. Interpreted using the paper, the cell subset or site label stands for: true naive CD4+ T cells. Here is the DNA: TGTGCCAGCAGCCTACCCGCGGGGTACAATGAGCAGTTCTTC. It translates as CASSLPAGYNEQFF.